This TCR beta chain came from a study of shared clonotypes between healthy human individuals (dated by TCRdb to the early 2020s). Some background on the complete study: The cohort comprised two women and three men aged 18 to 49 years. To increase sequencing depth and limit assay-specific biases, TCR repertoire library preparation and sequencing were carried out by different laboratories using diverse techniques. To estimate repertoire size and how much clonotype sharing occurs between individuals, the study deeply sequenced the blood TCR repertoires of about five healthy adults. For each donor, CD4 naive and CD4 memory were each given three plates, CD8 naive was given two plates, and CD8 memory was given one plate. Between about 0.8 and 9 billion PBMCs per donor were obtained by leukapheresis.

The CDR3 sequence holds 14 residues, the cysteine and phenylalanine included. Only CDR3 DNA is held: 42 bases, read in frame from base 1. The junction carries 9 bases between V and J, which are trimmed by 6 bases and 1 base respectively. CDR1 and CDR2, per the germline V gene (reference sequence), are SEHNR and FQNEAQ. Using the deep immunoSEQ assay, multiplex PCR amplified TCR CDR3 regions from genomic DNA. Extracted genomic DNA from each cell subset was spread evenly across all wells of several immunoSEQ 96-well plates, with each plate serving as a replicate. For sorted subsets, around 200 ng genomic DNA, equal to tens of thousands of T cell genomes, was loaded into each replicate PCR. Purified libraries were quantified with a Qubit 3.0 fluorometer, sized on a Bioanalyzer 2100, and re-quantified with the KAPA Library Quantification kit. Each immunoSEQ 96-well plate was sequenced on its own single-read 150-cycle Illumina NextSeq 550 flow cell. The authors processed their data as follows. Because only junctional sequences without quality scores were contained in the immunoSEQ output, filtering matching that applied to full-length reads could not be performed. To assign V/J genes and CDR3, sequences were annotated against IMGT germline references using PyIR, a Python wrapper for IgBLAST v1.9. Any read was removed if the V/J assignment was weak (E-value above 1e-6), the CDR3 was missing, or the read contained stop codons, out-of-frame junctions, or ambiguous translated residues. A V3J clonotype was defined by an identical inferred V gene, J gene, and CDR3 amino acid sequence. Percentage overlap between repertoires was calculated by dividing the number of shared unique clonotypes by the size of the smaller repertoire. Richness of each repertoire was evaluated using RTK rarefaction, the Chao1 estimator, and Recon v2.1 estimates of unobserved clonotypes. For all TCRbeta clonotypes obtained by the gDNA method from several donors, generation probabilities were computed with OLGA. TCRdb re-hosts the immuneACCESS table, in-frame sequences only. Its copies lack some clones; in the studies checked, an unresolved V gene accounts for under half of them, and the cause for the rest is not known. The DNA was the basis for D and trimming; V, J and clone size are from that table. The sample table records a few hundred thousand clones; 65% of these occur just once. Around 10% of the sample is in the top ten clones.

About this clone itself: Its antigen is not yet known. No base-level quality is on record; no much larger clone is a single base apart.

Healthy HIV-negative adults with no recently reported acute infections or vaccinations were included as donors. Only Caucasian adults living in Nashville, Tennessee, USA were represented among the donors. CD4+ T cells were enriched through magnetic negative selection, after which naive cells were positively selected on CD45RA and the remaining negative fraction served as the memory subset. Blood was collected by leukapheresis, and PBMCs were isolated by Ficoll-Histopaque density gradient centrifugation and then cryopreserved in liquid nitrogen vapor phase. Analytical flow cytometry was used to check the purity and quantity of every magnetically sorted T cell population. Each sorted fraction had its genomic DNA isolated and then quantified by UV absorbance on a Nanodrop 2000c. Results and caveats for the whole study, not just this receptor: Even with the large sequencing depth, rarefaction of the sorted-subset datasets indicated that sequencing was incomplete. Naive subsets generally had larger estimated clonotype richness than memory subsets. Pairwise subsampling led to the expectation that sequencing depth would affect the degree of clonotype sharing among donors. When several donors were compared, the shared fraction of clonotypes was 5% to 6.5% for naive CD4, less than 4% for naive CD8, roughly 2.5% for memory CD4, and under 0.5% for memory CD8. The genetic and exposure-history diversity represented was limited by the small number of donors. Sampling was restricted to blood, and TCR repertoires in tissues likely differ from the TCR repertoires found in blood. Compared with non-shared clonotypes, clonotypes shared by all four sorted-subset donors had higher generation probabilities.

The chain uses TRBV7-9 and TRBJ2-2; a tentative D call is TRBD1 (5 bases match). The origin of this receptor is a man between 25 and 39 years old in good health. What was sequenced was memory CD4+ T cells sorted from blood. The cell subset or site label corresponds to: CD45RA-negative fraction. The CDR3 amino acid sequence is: CASRKTVNTGELFF. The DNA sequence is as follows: TGTGCCAGCAGAAAGACAGTGAACACCGGGGAGCTGTTTTTT.